Reported below is one T cell receptor beta chain. Repertoires were generated with immunoSEQ multiplex PCR, while TCRdb's copy carries only in-frame clones and drops some. The data contain around 20,000 clones, 80% to 90% of them singletons. The entry originates in a study of blood T cell repertoires in COVID-19. This sequence was found in a human donor with active COVID-19. The donor label of this sample is uncertain. The sequencing sample was made of peripheral blood.

The CDR3 nucleotides are TGTGCCAGTAGGTTGGCAGCAACTAATGAAAAACTGTTTTTT. It yields the protein CASRLAATNEKLFF. This chain connects TRBV19 to TRBJ1-4; D not certain. The germline gives CDR1 LNHDA, CDR2 SQIVND (reference sequence). The CDR3 length is 14 residues. Trimming took off 6 bases at V and 0 bases at J, with 8 bases between the two ends.